Presented here are 19 T cell receptor beta chains from one specimen sequenced in a study of human T cells and chemical hapten exposure. Time point of the sample: patch test 3, about 24 weeks after DPC sensitization. The treatment denotes: therapeutic diphenylcyclopropenone sensitization with weekly scalp DPC. TCRdb independently ran MiXCR on the RACE reads; one entry per CDR3 protein. The sample carries 85,000 to 100,000 distinct CDR3 sequences, 25% to 30% recorded once. The sequences come from whole blood, collected in connection with sensitization to the hapten diphenylcyclopropenone (DPC). These receptors came from a middle-aged man with alopecia areata. Some clones in this sample may be carry-over from other donors' samples.

This rearrangement joins TRBV11-2 to TRBJ1-5, with TRBD1 identical over 7 bases. The CDR3 has 16 residues. Trimming cost V 5 bases and J 6 bases; bases outside gene matches: 13. Germline assignment: CDR1 SGHAT and CDR2 FQNNGV. The chain's CDR3 is CASSKDDRAPGQPQHF. The CDR3 nucleotides read TGTGCCAGCAGCAAGGACGACAGGGCCCCAGGTCAGCCCCAGCATTTT.

Here the CDR3 DNA reads TGCAGCGGTAGGGGTGATGAGCAGTTCTTC. It yields the protein CSGRGDEQFF. The chain is built from TRBV29-1 and TRBJ2-1, with a tentative D call TRBD1 (5 bases). V dropped 7 bases and J dropped 8 bases, with 9 bases sitting between them. This CDR3 is 10 amino acids long. Germline V gene data show CDR1 as SQVTM and CDR2 as ANQGSEA.

This clonotype has just a few counts. Germline and junction disagree at one end, which may indicate a read error. The rearrangement links TRBV6-1 to TRBJ2-7; 13 bases are a match to TRBD2. Germline V CDR1 and CDR2: MNHNS, SASEGT. This CDR3 contains 14 residues. The CDR3 is CASSSGLAGDPLLF. DNA of the CDR3: TGTGCCAGCAGTTCCGGACTAGCGGGAGACCCCCTTCTCTTC.

The CDR3 DNA sequence: TGTGCCAGCAGCTTATTAAGGAGTACTGAGACCCAGTACTTC. This gives the protein CASSLLRSTETQYF. The V and J genes are TRBV7-9 and TRBJ2-5; D uncertain. Per germline, CDR1 SEHNR and CDR2 FQNEAQ (reference sequence). The CDR3 runs 14 residues. With 2 bases removed from V and 5 bases from J, the gap between germline ends came to 12 bases. Filled out from reference TRBV7-9 and TRBJ2-5, the complete variable domain reads DTGVSQNPRHKITKRGQNVTFRCDPISEHNRLYWYRQTLGQGPEFLTYFQNEAQLEKSRLLSDRFSAERPKGSFSTLEIQRTEQGDSAMYLCASSLLRSTETQYFGPGTRLLVL.

This clonotype turned up a few times. The chain couples TRBV6-5 to TRBJ2-7; 15 bases agree with TRBD2. This CDR3 has 16 residues. J was trimmed by 7 bases and V by 5 bases; bases with no gene match: 9. CDR1 and CDR2 (germline): MNHEY, SVGAGI. CDR3 amino acids: CASSPPGLAGGREQYF. CDR3 sequence (DNA): TGTGCCAGCAGTCCCCCGGGACTAGCGGGAGGTAGGGAGCAGTACTTC.

The chain employs TRBV4-2 and TRBJ2-6, with a possible D match to TRBD2 (6 bases). The CDR3 runs to 15 residues. In germline, CDR1 is LGHNA, CDR2 YNFKEQ. The V and J ends lost 1 base and 2 bases respectively, with 6 bases between them. The CDR3 loop reads CASSQGEAGANVLTF. CDR3 coding DNA: TGTGCCAGCAGCCAAGGGGAGGCTGGGGCCAACGTCCTGACTTTC.

V usage is TRBV12-3 or TRBV12-4 and J usage is TRBJ2-3; D may be TRBD2 (6 bases). V was cut by 0 bases and J by 3 bases, with 13 bases left in between. This CDR3 contains 16 residues. The CDR3 protein is CASSLARGKGTDTQYF. CDR3 bases: TGTGCCAGCAGTTTAGCGCGCGGGAAGGGTACAGATACGCAGTATTTT.

The CDR3 sequence: CASSFGQSDTQYF. The CDR3 DNA sequence: TGCGCCAGCAGCTTCGGACAGTCAGATACGCAGTATTTT. V and J are TRBV5-1 and TRBJ2-3, with a tentative D call TRBD1 (6 bases). CDR3 size: 13 residues. The V gene's germline CDR1 is SGHRS and CDR2 YFSETQ. V gave up 2 bases and J gave up 4 bases, with 8 bases separating them.

The chain employs TRBV9 and TRBJ2-2, with TRBD2 as a possible D gene (6 bases). Germline V lookup: CDR1 SGDLS, CDR2 YYNGEE. This CDR3 is 15 amino acids long. V shed 3 bases and J shed 5 bases, with 14 bases lying between them. The CDR3 spells CASSAGVGWTGELFF. For the CDR3, the DNA is TGTGCCAGCAGCGCGGGAGTAGGGTGGACCGGGGAGCTGTTTTTT.

The chain links TRBV7-3 to TRBJ2-1; D unresolved. Germline assignment: CDR1 SGHTA and CDR2 FQGTGA. The CDR3 totals 13 residues. With 5 bases removed from V and 3 bases from J, the gap between germline ends came to 8 bases. The CDR3 loop is CASSNDGYNEQFF. CDR3 in DNA: TGTGCCAGCAGCAACGACGGCTACAATGAGCAGTTCTTC. The full variable domain, completed using reference TRBV7-3 and TRBJ2-1, is GAGVSQTPSNKVTEKGKYVELRCDPISGHTALYWYRQSLGQGPEFLIYFQGTGAADDSGLPNDRFFAVRPEGSVSTLKIQRTERGDSAVYLCASSNDGYNEQFFGPGTRLTVL.

This clonotype has more than one count but fewer than ten. The rearrangement links TRBV12-3 or TRBV12-4 to TRBJ2-2; D uncertain. The length of the CDR3 is 17 residues. The V gene lost 4 bases and the J gene lost 0 bases, with 15 bases spanning the gap. CDR3 DNA sequence: TGTGCCAGCAGTTCCAAACAGCACTCCCCGAACACCGGGGAGCTGTTTTTT. Residues: CASSSKQHSPNTGELFF.

This clonotype was counted between two and nine times. This chain uses TRBV20-1 with TRBJ1-5; D might be TRBD1 (5 bases). CDR3 size: 12 residues. Germline CDR1 reads DFQATT; CDR2 reads SNEGSKA (reference sequence). V was cut by 3 bases and J by 7 bases, with 10 bases left in between. CDR3 protein: CSASLGEQPQHF. CDR3 DNA sequence: TGCAGTGCTAGTTTGGGGGAGCAGCCCCAGCATTTT.

This chain joins TRBV18 and TRBJ2-5, with 14 bases lining up with TRBD2. Germline V gene sequence: CDR1 KGHSH, CDR2 LQKENI. The CDR3 has 16 residues. V gave up 2 bases and J gave up 2 bases; unmatched junction bases: 1. This CDR3 reads CASSPRLAGGQETQYF. In DNA form, the CDR3 reads TGTGCCAGCTCACCAAGACTAGCGGGAGGGCAAGAGACCCAGTACTTC. The full variable domain, its missing parts supplied by reference TRBV18 and TRBJ2-5, is NAGVMQNPRHLVRRRGQEARLRCSPMKGHSHVYWYRQLPEEGLKFMVYLQKENIIDESGMPKERFSAEFPKEGPSILRIQQVVRGDSAAYFCASSPRLAGGQETQYFGPGTRLLVL.

The chain uses TRBV29-1 and TRBJ2-1; a possible D gene is TRBD1 (6 bases). The CDR3 loop spans 12 amino acids. Germline V gene lookup returns CDR1 SQVTM and CDR2 ANQGSEA. Trimming shortened V by 7 bases and J by 10 bases, and 17 bases separated the two germline ends. The CDR3: CSAWAGDREQFF. The CDR3 DNA follows: TGCAGCGCCTGGGCGGGCGACAGGGAGCAGTTCTTC.

The chain couples TRBV29-1 to TRBJ1-3; unclear D gene. The CDR3 is 11 amino acids. The ends were cut back, 4 bases at V and 7 bases at J, with 8 bases in the middle. The V gene's germline CDR1 is SQVTM and CDR2 ANQGSEA. CDR3 bases: TGCAGCGTTGTTGATGTTAACACCATATATTTT. Its translation: CSVVDVNTIYF.

V and J are TRBV28 and TRBJ2-3; D is ambiguous. In germline, CDR1 is MDHEN, CDR2 SYDVKM. The CDR3 loop spans 15 amino acids. V was cut by 4 bases and J by 2 bases, with 13 bases left in between. CDR3 loop: CASSSWQKITDTQYF. The CDR3 DNA reads TGTGCCAGCAGTTCCTGGCAGAAAATCACAGATACGCAGTATTTT.

The gene calls are TRBV5-1 and TRBJ1-1; tentatively, D is TRBD1 (6 bases). CDR1 is SGHRS and CDR2 is YFSETQ in the germline V gene. The CDR3 is made up of 17 amino acids. The germline V and J ends were trimmed by 4 bases and 1 base, with 20 bases remaining between them. The CDR3 here is CASSPAAGQLKNTEAFF. For the CDR3, the DNA is TGCGCCAGCAGCCCCGCGGCCGGACAGCTTAAGAACACTGAAGCTTTCTTT.

Regarding this clonotype: A read error may produce the germline difference seen at one junction end. The chain recombines TRBV12-3 or TRBV12-4 with TRBJ1-1, with 8 bases fitting TRBD1. This CDR3 spans 14 amino acids. Written as DNA, the CDR3 is TGTACCAGCAGACGAACGGACAGGGACACTGAAGCTTTCTTT. The encoded protein is CTSRRTDRDTEAFF.

This rearrangement joins TRBV12-3 or TRBV12-4 to TRBJ2-7, with D perhaps assigned TRBD1 or TRBD2 (6 bases each). V lost 5 bases, J lost 2 bases, and 13 bases lay in between. This CDR3 is built from 14 residues. The CDR3 sequence is CASSRLRDTYEQYF. In DNA form, the CDR3 reads TGTGCCAGCAGTCGCCTGCGGGACACCTACGAGCAGTACTTC.